This T cell receptor (beta chain) was identified during a study of shared clonotypes between healthy human individuals (dated by TCRdb to between 2020 and 2021). Regarding the research as a whole: The cohort comprised a couple of women and a few men aged 18 to 49 years. For each donor, CD4 naive and CD4 memory were each given three plates, CD8 naive was given two plates, and CD8 memory was given one plate. Blood TCR repertoires of 5 or 6 healthy adults were deeply sequenced to estimate repertoire size and the extent of clonotype sharing between individuals. To increase sequencing depth and limit assay-specific biases, different laboratories used diverse techniques to prepare libraries and sequence TCR repertoires. Per donor, leukapheresis produced somewhere between about 0.9 and 9.5 billion PBMCs. What the authors observed across the whole study: Naive subsets generally had larger estimated clonotype richness than memory subsets did. Sharing across several donors was observed for 5% to 6.5% of naive CD4, less than 4% of naive CD8, over 2% of memory CD4, and about 0.38% of memory CD8 clonotypes. Pairwise subsampling indicated that sequencing depth was expected to affect the degree of clonotype sharing among donors. Incomplete sequencing was indicated by rarefaction of sorted-subset datasets, despite the large sequencing depth. Because the study included only a small number of donors, the genetic and exposure-history diversity represented was limited. Clonotypes shared by all four sorted-subset donors showed higher generation probabilities than non-shared clonotypes. Sampling was restricted to blood, and TCR repertoires in tissue are likely to differ from TCR repertoires in blood.

Using the deep immunoSEQ assay, multiplex PCR amplified TCR CDR3 regions from genomic DNA. For each cell subset, the extracted genomic DNA was distributed evenly across all wells of several immunoSEQ 96-well plates, and each plate served as one replicate. For sorted subsets, each replicate PCR was loaded with roughly 200 ng genomic DNA, equivalent to 30,000 or so T cell genomes. Purified libraries were measured with a Qubit 3.0 fluorometer, size-checked on a Bioanalyzer 2100, and measured again with the KAPA Library Quantification kit. Every immunoSEQ 96-well plate was sequenced on a dedicated single-read 150-cycle Illumina NextSeq 550 flow cell. Per the authors' processing: Because the immunoSEQ output held only junctional sequences and lacked quality scores, the filtering could not match the filtering applied to full-length reads. Sequences were annotated with PyIR, a Python wrapper for IgBLAST v1.9, and V/J genes and CDR3 were assigned using IMGT germline references. Reads with weak V/J assignments (E-value above 1e-6), missing CDR3, stop codons, out-of-frame junctions, or ambiguous translated residues were removed. A V3J clonotype was defined by an identical inferred V gene, J gene, and CDR3 amino acid sequence. To compute the percentage overlap between repertoires, the number of shared unique clonotypes was divided by the size of the smaller repertoire. Three approaches were used to assess repertoire richness: RTK rarefaction, the Chao1 estimator, and Recon v2.1 estimates of unobserved clonotypes. For all TCRbeta clonotypes obtained by the gDNA method from four donors, generation probabilities were computed with OLGA. Imported from immuneACCESS, the table was reduced by TCRdb to in-frame sequences with V and J called. These copies leave out some clones; in studies compared against another copy, an unresolved V gene accounts for under half, and the cause of the remainder is not known. The V and J calls and clone size are taken from that table; D and trimming were inferred from the DNA. Across this sample there are hundreds of thousands of clones, with roughly 70% seen only once. Clones ranked in the top ten supply 10% of the sample.

The donors were healthy, HIV-negative adults who had no recently reported acute infections or vaccinations. Only Caucasian adults living in Nashville, Tennessee, USA were represented among the donors. CD4+ T cells were enriched by magnetic negative selection, after which naive cells were positively selected on CD45RA and the negative fraction was taken as the memory subset. Blood was collected by leukapheresis, and PBMCs were isolated by Ficoll-Histopaque density gradient centrifugation and then cryopreserved in liquid nitrogen vapor phase. Analytical flow cytometry was used to check the purity and quantity of every magnetically sorted T cell population. Genomic DNA was isolated from every sorted fraction and measured by UV absorbance on a Nanodrop 2000c. For this clone: Its specific antigen is unknown. Base qualities are not at hand, and no much larger clone is one base apart.

The source is a man aged 25-45 years in good health. The source material was memory CD4+ T cells sorted from blood. The cell subset or site label on this specimen signifies: CD45RA-negative fraction.

The CDR3 here reads CASSIQAGTGNEQFF. The DNA sequence follows: TGCGCCAGCAGCATCCAAGCCGGGACTGGGAATGAGCAGTTCTTC. The chain employs TRBV5-1 and TRBJ2-1; TRBD2 is perhaps the D gene, given 6 matching bases. CDR3 length: 15 amino acids, cysteine to phenylalanine. CDR3 DNA only is kept here, 45 bases in frame from base 1. V drops 4 bases and J drops 7 bases, leaving 18 bases in between. The germline V gene encodes CDR1 SGHRS and CDR2 YFSETQ.